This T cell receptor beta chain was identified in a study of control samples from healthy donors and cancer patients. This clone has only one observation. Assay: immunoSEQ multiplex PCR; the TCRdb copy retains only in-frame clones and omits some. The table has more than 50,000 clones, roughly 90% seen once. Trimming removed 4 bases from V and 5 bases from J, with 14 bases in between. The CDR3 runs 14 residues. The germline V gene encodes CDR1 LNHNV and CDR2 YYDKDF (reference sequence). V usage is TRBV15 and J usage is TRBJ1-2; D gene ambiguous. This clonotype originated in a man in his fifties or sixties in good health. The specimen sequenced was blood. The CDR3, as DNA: TGTGCCACCAGCACGGAGGGCACAAGGTATGGCTACACCTTC. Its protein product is CATSTEGTRYGYTF.